Sequencing of this T cell receptor beta chain was carried out in a study of cytomegalovirus exposure and HLA in healthy donors. Donors had nominal health at sampling but likely had unrecorded immune exposures. PCR employed 60 Vbeta and 13 Jbeta primers. The method was immunoSEQ multiplex PCR; TCRdb's version includes in-frame clones alone and lacks a portion of them. The sample holds around 140,000 clones, 70% to 85% seen once. The CDR3 extends over 15 amino acids. Germline CDR1 reads MNHEY; CDR2 reads SVGAGI. Trimming at V came to 2 bases and at J to 2 bases, leaving 6 bases not matched to a gene. As regards this clone: Its specificity is not known.

Study-wide findings and caveats: Later examination showed HLA-associated TCR beta chains had greater clonal expansion than equally common others. Common viral pathogens seemed to be connected with several of the most significant clusters, according to a later analysis.

Sequenced sample: PBMCs. The sequence was obtained from a man aged 40-50 years in good health and CMV-seronegative. This sequence joins TRBV6-5 and TRBJ2-7, with 7 bases fitting TRBD1. The CDR3 reads CASSYESRGTYEQYF. CDR3 in DNA: TGTGCCAGCAGTTACGAAAGCAGGGGGACCTACGAGCAGTACTTC.